The entry below gives a single T cell receptor (beta chain) sequence along with its context. The target antigen is unknown. For each subset, genomic DNA was distributed in equal portions over several immunoSEQ plates. Generated by immunoSEQ multiplex PCR, the TCRdb table keeps only in-frame clones and is missing some. The sample lists some 740,000 clones, 85% to 95% seen once, with approximately 25% in the top ten. Per the germline V gene, CDR1 is SNHLY and CDR2 is FYNNEI. Trimming pared 10 bases from V and 0 bases from J, leaving 16 bases between. This CDR3 has 14 residues. This entry belongs to a study of shared clonotypes between healthy human individuals. Study-level results: Some naive CD4 clonotypes, about 5%, turned up in common across a few donors. A reduction in generation probabilities was seen for non-shared clonotypes relative to those shared by all four donors.

CD8 cells classed as naive were CD45RO-negative and positively selected for CCR7, excluding terminally differentiated effector memory CD45RA+ cells. All of the donors resided in Nashville, Tennessee, and each was a Caucasian adult. V usage is TRBV2 and J usage is TRBJ2-7; D possibly corresponds to TRBD1 (6 bases). This sequence originates from a man aged 25-45 years in good health. The sequenced sample was naive CD8+ T cells sorted from blood. Written as DNA, the CDR3 is TGTGCCACCTACAACAGGGAGAGCTCCTACGAGCAGTACTTC. Amino acid sequence: CATYNRESSYEQYF.